Detailed here is one TCR beta chain. Its antigen remains unidentified. This specimen comes from a study of post-analysis software for immune sequencing data. General study results and limits: Patients had higher frequencies than controls of roughly 5 TRBV segments, including TRBV5-6, TRBV5-1 and TRBV20-1.

From germline, CDR1 is LGHDT and CDR2 YNNKEL (reference sequence). The CDR3 is made up of 16 amino acids. Deletions cut 4 bases from V and 7 bases from J, with 21 bases between. TCR beta cDNA libraries had unique molecular identifiers. TCRdb itself ran the PCR reads through MiXCR, one entry per CDR3 protein. The data show hundreds of thousands of distinct CDR3 sequences, with approximately 30% seen just once and around 0.56% held by the top ten. The sequencing input was blood. This receptor was identified in a girl aged 10-17 years with multiple sclerosis. This chain connects TRBV3-1 to TRBJ2-3; D tentatively fits TRBD1 or TRBD2 (5 bases each). The CDR3 DNA sequence: TGTGCCAGCAGCCGCCACCGGGACCGCTTTACGAATACGCAGTATTTT. It translates to CASSRHRDRFTNTQYF.